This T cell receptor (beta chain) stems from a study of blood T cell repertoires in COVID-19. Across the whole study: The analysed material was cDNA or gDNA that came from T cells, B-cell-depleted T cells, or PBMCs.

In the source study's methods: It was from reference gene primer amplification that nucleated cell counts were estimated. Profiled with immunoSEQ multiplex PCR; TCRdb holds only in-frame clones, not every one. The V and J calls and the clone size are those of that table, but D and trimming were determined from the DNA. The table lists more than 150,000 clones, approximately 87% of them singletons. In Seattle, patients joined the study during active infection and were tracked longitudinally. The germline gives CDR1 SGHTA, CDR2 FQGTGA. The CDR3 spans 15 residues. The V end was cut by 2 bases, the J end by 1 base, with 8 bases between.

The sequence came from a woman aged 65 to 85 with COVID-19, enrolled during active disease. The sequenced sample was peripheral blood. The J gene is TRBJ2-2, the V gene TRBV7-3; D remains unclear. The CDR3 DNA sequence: TGTGCCAGCAGCTTAGCCCCAGGGAACACCGGGGAGCTGTTTTTT. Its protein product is CASSLAPGNTGELFF.